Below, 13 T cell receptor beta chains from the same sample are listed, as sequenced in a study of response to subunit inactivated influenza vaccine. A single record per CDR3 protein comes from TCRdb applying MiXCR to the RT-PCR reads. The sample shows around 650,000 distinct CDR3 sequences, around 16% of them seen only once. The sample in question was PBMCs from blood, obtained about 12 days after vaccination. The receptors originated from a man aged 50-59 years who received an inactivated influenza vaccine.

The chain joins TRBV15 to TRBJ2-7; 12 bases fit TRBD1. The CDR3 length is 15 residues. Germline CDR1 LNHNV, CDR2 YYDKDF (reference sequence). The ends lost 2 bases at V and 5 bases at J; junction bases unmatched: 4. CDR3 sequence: CATSRIRDRGHEQYF. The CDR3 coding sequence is TGTGCCACCAGCAGAATCCGGGACAGGGGGCACGAGCAGTACTTC.

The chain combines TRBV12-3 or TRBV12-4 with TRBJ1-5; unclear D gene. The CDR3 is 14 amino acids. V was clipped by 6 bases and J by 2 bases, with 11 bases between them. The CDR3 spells CASRSPRGNQPQHF. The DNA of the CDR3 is TGTGCCAGCAGATCTCCTAGGGGCAATCAGCCCCAGCATTTT.

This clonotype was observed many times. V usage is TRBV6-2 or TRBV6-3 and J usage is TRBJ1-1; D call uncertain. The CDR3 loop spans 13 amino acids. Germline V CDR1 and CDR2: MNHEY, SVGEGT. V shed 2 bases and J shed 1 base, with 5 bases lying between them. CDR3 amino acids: CASSYVQNTEAFF. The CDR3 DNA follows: TGTGCCAGCAGTTACGTCCAGAACACTGAAGCTTTCTTT.

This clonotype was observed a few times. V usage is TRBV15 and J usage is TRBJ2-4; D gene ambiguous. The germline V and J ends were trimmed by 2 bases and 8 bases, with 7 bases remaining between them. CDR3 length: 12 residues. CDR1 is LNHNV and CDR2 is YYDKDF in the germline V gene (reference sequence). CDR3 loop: CATSRPTDIQYF. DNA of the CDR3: TGTGCCACCAGCAGACCCACGGACATTCAGTACTTC.

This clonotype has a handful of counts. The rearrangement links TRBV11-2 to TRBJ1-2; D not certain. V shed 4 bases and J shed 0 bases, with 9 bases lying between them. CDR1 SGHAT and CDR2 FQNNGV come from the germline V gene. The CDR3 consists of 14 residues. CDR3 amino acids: CASSSVRANYGYTF. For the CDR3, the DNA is TGTGCCAGCAGCTCAGTTAGGGCTAACTATGGCTACACCTTC. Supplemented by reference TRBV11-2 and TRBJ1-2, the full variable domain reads EAGVAQSPRYKIIEKRQSVAFWCNPISGHATLYWYQQILGQGPKLLIQFQNNGVVDDSQLPKDRFSAERLKGVDSTLKIQPAKLEDSAVYLCASSSVRANYGYTFGSGTRLTVV.

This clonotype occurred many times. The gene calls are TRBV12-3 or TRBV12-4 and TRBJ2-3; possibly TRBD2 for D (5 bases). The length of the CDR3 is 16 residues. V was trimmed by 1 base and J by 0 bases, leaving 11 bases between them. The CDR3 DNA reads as TGTGCCAGCAGTTTAGGAGGGAGCCTAAGCACAGATACGCAGTATTTT. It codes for CASSLGGSLSTDTQYF.

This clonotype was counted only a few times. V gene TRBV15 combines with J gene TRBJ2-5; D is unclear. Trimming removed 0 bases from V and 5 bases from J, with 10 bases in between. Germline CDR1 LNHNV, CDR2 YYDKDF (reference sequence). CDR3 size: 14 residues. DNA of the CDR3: TGTGCCACCAGCAGAGACACGTTTCTCGAGACCCAGTACTTC. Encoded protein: CATSRDTFLETQYF.

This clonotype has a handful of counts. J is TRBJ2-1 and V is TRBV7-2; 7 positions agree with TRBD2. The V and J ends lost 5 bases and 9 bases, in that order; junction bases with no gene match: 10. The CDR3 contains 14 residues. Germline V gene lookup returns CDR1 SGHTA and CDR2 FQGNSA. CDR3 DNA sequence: TGTGCCAGCAGCATCGGACTAGGAGGCAGTGAGCAGTTCTTC. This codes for CASSIGLGGSEQFF.

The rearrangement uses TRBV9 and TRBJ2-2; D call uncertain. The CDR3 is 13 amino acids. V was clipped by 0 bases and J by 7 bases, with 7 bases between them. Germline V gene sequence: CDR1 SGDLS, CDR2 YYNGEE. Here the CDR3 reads CASSVAVNGELFF. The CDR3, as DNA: TGTGCCAGCAGCGTAGCGGTTAACGGGGAGCTGTTTTTT.

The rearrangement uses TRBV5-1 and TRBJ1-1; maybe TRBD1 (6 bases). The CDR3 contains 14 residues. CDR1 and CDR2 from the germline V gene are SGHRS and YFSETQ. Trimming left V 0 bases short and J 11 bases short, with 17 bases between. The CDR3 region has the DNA TGCGCCAGCAGCTTGGATGGGGGGCTGATGGCGGCTTTCTTT. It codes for CASSLDGGLMAAFF.

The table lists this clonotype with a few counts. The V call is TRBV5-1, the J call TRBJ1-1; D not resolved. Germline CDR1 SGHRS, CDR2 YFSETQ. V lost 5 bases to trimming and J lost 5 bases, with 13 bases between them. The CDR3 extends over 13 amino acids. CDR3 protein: CASSITEGTEAFF. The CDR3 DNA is TGCGCCAGCAGTATTACTGAGGGTACTGAAGCTTTCTTT.

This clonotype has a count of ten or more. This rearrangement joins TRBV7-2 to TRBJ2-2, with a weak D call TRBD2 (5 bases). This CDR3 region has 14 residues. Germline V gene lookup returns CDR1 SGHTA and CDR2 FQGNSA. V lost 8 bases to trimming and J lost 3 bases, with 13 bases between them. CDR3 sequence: CASARTDYTGELFF. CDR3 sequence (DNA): TGTGCCAGCGCGAGAACGGACTACACCGGGGAGCTGTTTTTT. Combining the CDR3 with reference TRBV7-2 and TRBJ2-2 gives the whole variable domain GAGVSQSPSNKVTEKGKDVELRCDPISGHTALYWYRQSLGQGLEFLIYFQGNSAPDKSGLPSDRFSAERTGGSVSTLTIQRTQQEDSAVYLCASARTDYTGELFFGEGSRLTVL.

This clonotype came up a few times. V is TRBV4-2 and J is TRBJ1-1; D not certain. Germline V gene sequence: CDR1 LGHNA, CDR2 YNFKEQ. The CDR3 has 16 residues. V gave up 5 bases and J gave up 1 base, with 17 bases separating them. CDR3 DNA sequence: TGTGCCAGCAGCGTCAGACCGATTCCTAGGAACACTGAAGCTTTCTTT. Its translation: CASSVRPIPRNTEAFF.